Described below is a single T cell receptor (beta chain) sequence and its context. The antigen is unknown. One junction end disagrees with the germline gene, perhaps due to a read error. This sample stems from a study of response to subunit inactivated influenza vaccine. In TCRdb, the RT-PCR reads were re-called with MiXCR into one record per CDR3 protein. Of about 520,000 distinct CDR3 sequences listed, around 25% are singletons. Study-wide findings and caveats: Authors suggested that a seasonal influenza vaccination recruits few new T cells each time.

The V gene's germline CDR1 is SSHAT and CDR2 FNYEAQ (reference sequence). The CDR3 is 14 residues long. This sequence joins TRBV7-7 and TRBJ2-5; D perhaps matches TRBD2 (5 bases). This material consisted of CD4+ T cells sorted from PBMCs, taken about 5 days after vaccination. This TCR was recovered from a man in his forties or fifties who received an inactivated influenza vaccine. The CDR3: CASSLAMGWETQYF. In DNA, the CDR3 is TGTGCTAGCAGCTTAGCGATGGGTTGGGAGACCCAGTACTTC.